This entry lists 31 T cell receptor beta chains sequenced from one sample in a study of cytotoxic CD8 clonotypes in ibrutinib-treated CLL. Libraries were prepared by immunoSEQ multiplex PCR; TCRdb keeps only in-frame clonotypes and omits some of them. The repertoire holds more than 9,500 clones, with 62% as singletons. Sequences were derived from PBMCs, sampled before ibrutinib treatment. Receptor source: a human donor with chronic lymphocytic leukemia.

A few counts support this clone. The CDR3 sequence is CASSSTHEVSMWNQPQHF. Written as DNA, the CDR3 is TGTGCCAGCAGCTCTACCCACGAAGTAAGTATGTGGAATCAGCCCCAGCATTTT. J is TRBJ1-5 and V is TRBV11-3, with D unclear. CDR3 length: 18 amino acids. From germline, CDR1 is SGHNT and CDR2 YENEEA. V was clipped by 4 bases and J by 4 bases, with 23 bases between them.

The V gene is TRBV19, the J gene TRBJ2-7; a weak D match, TRBD2 (6 bases). The CDR3 totals 14 residues. Trimming removed 4 bases at V and 2 bases at J, with 12 bases between. Germline loops: CDR1 LNHDA, CDR2 SQIVND (reference sequence). The CDR3 DNA reads TGTGCCAGTAGTACGTCCGGGGGACCCTACGAGCAGTACTTC. Its protein product is CASSTSGGPYEQYF.

This chain links TRBV7-6 with TRBJ1-4; possibly TRBD1 for D (5 bases). V gave up 4 bases and J gave up 6 bases, with 12 bases separating them. Germline V gene sequence: CDR1 SGHVS, CDR2 FNYEAQ. The CDR3 contains 14 residues. The CDR3 region has the DNA TGTGCCAGCAGCTCCGCGGGGCCATATGAAAAACTGTTTTTT. It specifies CASSSAGPYEKLFF.

The CDR3 DNA reads TGCAGCGTTGATAGCGGGGGGGTAGATACGCAGTATTTT. Encoded protein: CSVDSGGVDTQYF. The genes are TRBV29-1 and TRBJ2-3; 11 nucleotides line up with TRBD2. The CDR3 runs to 13 residues. Germline CDR1 is SQVTM and CDR2 is ANQGSEA. V was clipped by 3 bases and J by 5 bases; unmatched bases: 1.

This chain's CDR3 is CASSPDAGRGQPQHF. DNA for the CDR3: TGTGCCAGCAGTCCTGACGCGGGCCGGGGCCAGCCCCAGCATTTT. This rearrangement joins TRBV6-5 to TRBJ1-5; D is perhaps TRBD1 (5 bases). Germline values: CDR1 MNHEY, CDR2 SVGAGI. Trimming left V 5 bases short and J 7 bases short, with 18 bases between. The CDR3 spans 15 residues.

The chain is built from TRBV28 and TRBJ2-6, with D perhaps matching TRBD1 or TRBD2 (5 bases each). Germline V gives CDR1 MDHEN, CDR2 SYDVKM. The CDR3 totals 18 residues. Trimming stripped 7 bases from V and 0 bases from J, with 19 bases between. CDR3 in DNA: TGTGCCAGCACCAAGGGACGGGTTGCGATCTCTGGGGCCAACGTCCTGACTTTC. It specifies CASTKGRVAISGANVLTF.

This chain links TRBV6-6 with TRBJ2-1; D gene uncertain. The V end was cut by 3 bases, the J end by 7 bases, with 4 bases between. The CDR3 length is 11 residues. CDR1 is MNHNY and CDR2 is SVGAGI in the germline V gene (reference sequence). The CDR3 DNA is TGTGCCAGCAGTTATAAGAATGAGCAGTTCTTC. Translated, it gives CASSYKNEQFF.

This clone counts as medium-sized. The chain combines TRBV6-5 with TRBJ2-3; D remains ambiguous. CDR3 length equals 13 residues. The germline V and J ends were trimmed by 0 bases and 5 bases, with 6 bases remaining between them. The germline CDR1 and CDR2 sequences are MNHEY and SVGAGI. This CDR3 is CASSYSFGDTQYF. For the CDR3, the DNA is TGTGCCAGCAGTTACTCGTTCGGAGATACGCAGTATTTT.

The CDR3: CASSPSGRGIDEQFF. The DNA for the CDR3 is TGTGCCAGCTCACCATCGGGACGGGGTATTGATGAGCAGTTCTTC. The chain recombines TRBV18 with TRBJ2-1; D possibly matches TRBD1 or TRBD2 (5 bases each). The CDR3 is made up of 15 amino acids. Trimming shortened V by 2 bases and J by 8 bases, and 16 bases separated the two germline ends. Germline CDR1 is KGHSH and CDR2 is LQKENI. Variable domain in full (rest from reference TRBV18 and TRBJ2-1): NAGVMQNPRHLVRRRGQEARLRCSPMKGHSHVYWYRQLPEEGLKFMVYLQKENIIDESGMPKERFSAEFPKEGPSILRIQQVVRGDSAAYFCASSPSGRGIDEQFFGPGTRLTVL.

The chain joins TRBV5-1 to TRBJ2-1, with 8 bases aligning to TRBD2. The V and J ends lost 4 bases and 5 bases, in that order; junction bases with no gene match: 8. The CDR3 contains 15 residues. Germline CDR1 and CDR2: SGHRS and YFSETQ. The CDR3 spells CASSLDTSGHNEQFF. CDR3 nucleotides: TGCGCCAGCAGCCTGGACACTAGCGGTCACAATGAGCAGTTCTTC.

This clone was counted a single time. The gene calls are TRBV9 and TRBJ2-7; 7 nucleotides agree with TRBD1. J was trimmed by 1 base and V by 2 bases; bases with no gene match: 3. The germline CDR1 and CDR2 sequences are SGDLS and YYNGEE. The CDR3 is 14 residues long. The CDR3 DNA is TGTGCCAGCAGCGTTCCAGGGGGATCCTACGAGCAGTACTTC. As protein: CASSVPGGSYEQYF.

This chain links TRBV19 with TRBJ2-1; possibly TRBD2 for D (7 bases). This CDR3 region has 16 residues. Germline CDR1 reads LNHDA; CDR2 reads SQIVND (reference sequence). The ends were cut back, 3 bases at V and 1 base at J, with 13 bases in the middle. The CDR3 is CASSIPGGPSYNEQFF. The CDR3 DNA reads TGTGCCAGTAGTATCCCCGGGGGGCCATCCTACAATGAGCAGTTCTTC.

The rearrangement joins TRBV11-2 to TRBJ1-2, with 7 nucleotides matching TRBD1. The trim removed 6 bases at V and 5 bases at J, leaving 6 bases unmatched. The germline gives CDR1 SGHAT, CDR2 FQNNGV. CDR3 length equals 13 residues. CDR3 bases: TGTGCCAGCAGGCGCGGGACAGAGTATGGCTACACCTTC. Its translation is CASRRGTEYGYTF.

The V gene is TRBV28, the J gene TRBJ2-3; 10 bases map to TRBD2. This CDR3 has 19 residues. Germline CDR1 and CDR2: MDHEN and SYDVKM. V lost 4 bases to trimming and J lost 1 base; unmatched junction nucleotides: 14. As DNA, the CDR3 is TGTGCCAGCAGTTCACCCAACCACCCTAGCGGGGGCGGCACAGATACGCAGTATTTT. As protein: CASSSPNHPSGGGTDTQYF.

The chain is built from TRBV6-1 and TRBJ1-2, with D unresolved. V was shortened by 1 base and J by 7 bases, with 13 bases between the two germline ends. The CDR3 covers 14 residues. The germline V gene encodes CDR1 MNHNS and CDR2 SASEGT. CDR3 nucleotides: TGTGCCAGCAGTGAAGACCTAACAGTCGGTGGCTACACCTTC. The encoded protein is CASSEDLTVGGYTF.

The genes are TRBV28 and TRBJ1-4; possible D gene TRBD1, 6 bases. The length of the CDR3 is 17 residues. The V gene's germline CDR1 is MDHEN and CDR2 SYDVKM. The V and J ends lost 4 bases and 3 bases respectively, with 18 bases between them. CDR3 region: CASSSSGGGAANEKLFF. CDR3 DNA: TGTGCCAGCAGTTCCTCCGGCGGGGGGGCGGCTAATGAAAAACTGTTTTTT.

CDR3 nucleotide sequence: TGTGCCAGCAGCGCCAGGGGGACGGGGGGATACGAGCAGTACTTC. Encoded protein: CASSARGTGGYEQYF. The rearrangement links TRBV9 to TRBJ2-7; TRBD1 or TRBD2 may be the D gene (7 bases each). Trimming pared 3 bases from V and 4 bases from J, leaving 17 bases between. This CDR3 region has 15 residues. Germline lookup yields CDR1 SGDLS and CDR2 YYNGEE.

The rearrangement links TRBV7-9 to TRBJ1-1, with 7 bases lining up with TRBD1. This CDR3 contains 12 residues. Germline CDR1 and CDR2: SEHNR and FQNEAQ (reference sequence). V trimming: 6 bases; J trimming: 6 bases; junction bases outside the gene matches: 4. CDR3: CASRFTGAEAFF. In nucleotides, the CDR3 is TGTGCCAGCAGATTCACAGGGGCTGAAGCTTTCTTT.

V usage is TRBV7-9 and J usage is TRBJ1-1, with TRBD1 as a possible D gene (5 bases). V was pared by 0 bases and J by 3 bases, with 14 bases between. The CDR3 has 16 amino acids. Germline V gives CDR1 SEHNR, CDR2 FQNEAQ (reference sequence). The CDR3 region has the DNA TGTGCCAGCAGCTTAGCGGCAGGGTGGGGAGACACTGAAGCTTTCTTT. Residues: CASSLAAGWGDTEAFF. Full variable domain (outside the CDR3, taken from reference TRBV7-9 and TRBJ1-1): DTGVSQNPRHKITKRGQNVTFRCDPISEHNRLYWYRQTLGQGPEFLTYFQNEAQLEKSRLLSDRFSAERPKGSFSTLEIQRTEQGDSAMYLCASSLAAGWGDTEAFFGQGTRLTVV.

This clone was observed a handful of times. The chain recombines TRBV4-1 with TRBJ1-5; TRBD1 is a possible D gene (6 bases). The CDR3 has 15 amino acids. Germline V CDR1 and CDR2: MGHRA, YSYEKL. With 1 base removed from V and 2 bases from J, the gap between germline ends came to 9 bases. The CDR3 DNA is TGCGCCAGCAGCCAAGGGAGGGGGGGCAATCAGCCCCAGCATTTT. This gives the protein CASSQGRGGNQPQHF.

The chain joins TRBV10-2 to TRBJ2-3; 8 positions agree with TRBD2. The CDR3 runs to 15 residues. CDR1 is WSHSY, CDR2 SAAADI, per germline. V gave up 2 bases and J gave up 2 bases; unmatched junction bases: 3. Here the CDR3 reads CASSERGGSTDTQYF. DNA for the CDR3: TGCGCCAGCAGTGAGCGGGGGGGCTCCACAGATACGCAGTATTTT.

This clone came up a few times. The J gene is TRBJ1-4, the V gene TRBV9, with 9 bases aligning to TRBD1. Germline trimming cut 3 bases from V and 8 bases from J; bases unmatched to any gene: 8. Germline V gives CDR1 SGDLS, CDR2 YYNGEE. CDR3 length: 15 residues. The CDR3 loop reads CASSDGTGRHEKLFF. DNA of the CDR3: TGTGCCAGCAGCGACGGGACAGGGAGGCACGAAAAACTGTTTTTT.

The gene calls are TRBV19 and TRBJ2-1; D assignment may be TRBD1 or TRBD2 (5 bases each). The V and J ends lost 6 bases and 0 bases respectively, with 12 bases between them. The CDR3 runs 15 residues. From germline, CDR1 is LNHDA and CDR2 SQIVND (reference sequence). In DNA, the CDR3 is TGTGCCAGTAGCCCGGGGCCCAGCTCCTACAATGAGCAGTTCTTC. It is translated as CASSPGPSSYNEQFF.

This rearrangement joins TRBV27 to TRBJ2-7, with a tentative D call TRBD2 (5 bases). The germline V gene has CDR1 MNHEY and CDR2 SMNVEV (reference sequence). V lost 5 bases and J lost 3, with 11 bases in between. This CDR3 is 13 amino acids long. This chain's CDR3 is CASSPGLGYEQYF. The DNA for the CDR3 is TGTGCCAGCAGTCCTGGACTGGGCTACGAGCAGTACTTC.

The J gene is TRBJ2-3, the V gene TRBV6-1; TRBD1 matches 9 bases. The CDR3 runs 15 residues. Trimming removed 1 base from V and 4 bases from J; junction bases left unmatched: 3. Germline V gene data show CDR1 as MNHNS and CDR2 as SASEGT. The CDR3 here is CASSEGGQGADTQYF. The CDR3 DNA is TGTGCCAGCAGTGAAGGGGGACAGGGCGCAGATACGCAGTATTTT.

This clone has just one count. V is TRBV2 and J is TRBJ2-2, with 9 bases fitting TRBD2. The CDR3 runs to 18 residues. The germline V gene encodes CDR1 SNHLY and CDR2 FYNNEI. Trimming cost V 7 bases and J 5 bases; bases outside gene matches: 17. The CDR3 loop is CASIPEASGVTGTGELFF. CDR3 in DNA: TGTGCCAGCATTCCCGAGGCTAGCGGGGTGACGGGAACCGGGGAGCTGTTTTTT.

The rearrangement joins TRBV11-2 to TRBJ2-1; D not resolved. Germline loops: CDR1 SGHAT, CDR2 FQNNGV. Trimming took off 3 bases at V and 1 base at J, with 7 bases between the two ends. CDR3 length: 14 residues. The CDR3 sequence: CASSLGNSYNEQFF. DNA for the CDR3: TGTGCCAGCAGCTTGGGTAATTCCTACAATGAGCAGTTCTTC.

This rearrangement joins TRBV18 to TRBJ2-2, with D perhaps TRBD2 (6 bases). Trimming pared 0 bases from V and 5 bases from J, leaving 10 bases between. In germline, CDR1 is KGHSH, CDR2 LQKENI. The CDR3 contains 15 residues. CDR3 in DNA: TGTGCCAGCTCACCACCGCGGGGCGGTACCGGGGAGCTGTTTTTT. It yields the protein CASSPPRGGTGELFF.

This CDR3 reads CAMYRRECLNTEAFF. As DNA, the CDR3 is TGTGCCATGTATAGGAGGGAGTGTTTGAACACTGAAGCTTTCTTT. V is TRBV7-3 and J is TRBJ1-1; D not certain. V was trimmed by 10 bases and J by 0 bases, leaving 18 bases between them. CDR3 length: 15 residues. Germline lookup yields CDR1 SGHTA and CDR2 FQGTGA.

Only a few counts were recorded for this clone. The chain recombines TRBV29-1 with TRBJ1-5, with D perhaps TRBD1 (5 bases). This CDR3 region has 12 residues. Germline V gene data show CDR1 as SQVTM and CDR2 as ANQGSEA. The ends were cut back, 4 bases at V and 2 bases at J, with 6 bases in the middle. The CDR3 is CSVVQGNQPQHF. The CDR3 DNA follows: TGCAGCGTTGTACAGGGCAATCAGCCCCAGCATTTT.

CDR3 DNA sequence: TGTGCCAGCAGCAAGGGGTCCCCCAAGTACTTC. This translates into CASSKGSPKYF. This chain joins TRBV21-1 and TRBJ2-7. TRBV21-1 is classified as a pseudogene. The CDR3 runs to 11 residues.